The T cell receptor (beta chain) under discussion was sequenced for a study of identical twins. Study conclusions and caveats: Sequences that were out-of-frame, alpha and twin-shared displayed an excess of low generation probability.

Donors uniformly comprised healthy Caucasians. The V and J ends lost 1 base and 10 bases, in that order; junction bases with no gene match: 2. The length of the CDR3 is 15 residues. Per germline, CDR1 LGHNA and CDR2 YSLEER. cDNA carried unique molecular identifiers, and a universal primer site was added by template switching. TCRdb reprocessed the 5' RACE reads via MiXCR and lists one record per CDR3 protein. The data contain around 160,000 distinct CDR3 sequences, 3% to 4.5% of them singletons. This clonotype was detected many times. The antigen remains undetermined. The chain joins TRBV4-3 to TRBJ2-1; 15 nucleotides match TRBD2. The TCR comes from a man aged 18 to 30 in good health. Source material: memory T cells sorted from blood. The CDR3 protein is CASSQGGLAGGEQFF. Written as DNA, the CDR3 is TGCGCCAGCAGCCAAGGGGGACTAGCGGGAGGCGAGCAGTTCTTC.